What follows is one TCR beta chain and its context. A few counts support this clonotype. Its recognized antigen is unknown. Nothing much larger sits one base from this clone, and base qualities are not available. This entry is derived from a study of T-cell memory formation after mild COVID-19 (TCRdb year 2021). Looking at the study overall: Most TCR sequence clusters were specific to one of the two donors. In a couple of donors, T-cell clones that expanded and contracted after mild COVID-19 were tracked by sequencing TCRalpha and TCRbeta repertoires over time. Two young, previously healthy adult volunteers made up the cohort, one male and one female. General study outcomes and caveats: The detection of some responding clones in pre-infection memory suggests that pre-existing cross-reactive memory T cells joined the SARS-CoV-2 response. From day 15 to 85, contracting clones showed balanced CD4/CD8 phenotypes, whereas a second wave of clones that expanded from day 15 to 37 leaned towards CD4+. Only a couple of mild cases were covered by the study, and larger cohorts that include severe cases with pre-infection samples were considered necessary. Contracting CD4+ clones were located mainly in the CM and EM memory subsets, whereas CD8+ clones were found to be enriched in EMRA. The second-wave clones that peaked on day 37 were not confirmed to be SARS-CoV-2 specific.

The trim is 7 bases for V and 3 bases for J, with a gap of 13 bases between the germline ends. The CDR3 sequence holds 14 residues, the cysteine and phenylalanine included. The retained sequence is limited to the CDR3, 42 bases, with the frame set at the first base. CDR1 and CDR2, per the germline V gene, are SGHRS and YFSETQ. The instrument was an Illumina NovaSeq 6000. TCRalpha and TCRbeta cDNA libraries were built by 5'RACE with constant-segment primers, adding sample barcodes and unique molecular identifiers. RNA was extracted from every sample with Trizol reagent. Amplification of the libraries took two PCR steps, and the second step added a second sample barcode plus Illumina TruSeq adapters. The libraries were sequenced on an Illumina NovaSeq using 2 x 150 bp paired-end reads. The original pipeline was this. Reads were demultiplexed and collapsed into UMI-guided consensus sequences with migec v1.2.7. With mixcr v2.1.11, UMI consensuses were aligned to TRA and TRB V and J templates and assembled into clonotypes. Expanded or contracted clonotypes were those called significant by both edgeR and NoisET, with noise models trained on biological replicates. For edgeR calls, a false discovery rate-adjusted p below 0.01 and a log2 fold-change threshold of 1 were applied. As an exploratory analysis of dynamics, PCA with hierarchical clustering was applied to max-normalized trajectories of the 1000 most abundant clonotypes. Separately sequenced CD4+ and CD8+ repertoires were used to assign a CD4 or CD8 phenotype to each responding clone. TCRdb reprocessing: public reads trimmed at Q25 with fastp, clones called with MiXCR, in-frame beta chains kept. Here each entry gathers all rows of one CDR3 protein and keeps the most common genes and DNA. TCRdb assigned the V and J calls; the authors' analysis was not used. This sample gives around 300,000 distinct CDR3 sequences in total; roughly 18% of them show up just once. The ten largest clones add up to approximately 22% of the sample.

PBMCs were isolated by Ficoll-Paque density gradient centrifugation. In this chain, TRBV5-1 is recombined with TRBJ2-2; a confident D gene designation cannot be given. The sample comprised PBMCs or a T cell subset sorted from them (not recorded which). The sequence derives from a man aged 18 to 30 who had mild COVID-19 (a few samples of this study predate the infection). The sample titles of this study are shuffled in the database, so cell type and time point are left out; the donor was told from shared clones. In nucleotide form, the sequence is TGCGCCAGCGATGGTGGCGCTGACACCGGGGAGCTGTTTTTT. The encoded protein is CASDGGADTGELFF.